This TCR beta chain was sequenced for a study of cytomegalovirus exposure and HLA in healthy donors. Across the study: Earlier results showed roughly 120 million unique TCR beta sequences derived from approximately 170 million T cells.

The PCR used 60 Vbeta and 13 Jbeta primers. Repertoires were generated with immunoSEQ multiplex PCR, while TCRdb's copy carries only in-frame clones and drops some. The sample includes 150,000 to 200,000 clones, around nine tenths seen only once; the top ten take 1.5% to 2%. From germline, CDR1 is SEHNR and CDR2 FQNEAQ (reference sequence). Trimming took off 8 bases at V and 1 base at J, with 23 bases between the two ends. The CDR3 covers 18 residues. Input material: PBMCs. The chain uses TRBV7-9 and TRBJ2-2, with D possibly TRBD2 on 5 matching bases. This receptor was identified in a woman younger than 30 in good health and CMV-seronegative. The CDR3: CASAREPIDYLNTGELFF. DNA for the CDR3: TGTGCCAGCGCTCGGGAACCAATCGACTACCTGAACACCGGGGAGCTGTTTTTT.